This T cell receptor (beta chain) was observed in a study of CXCR3-negative and CXCR3-positive naive CD8 T cells. Whole-study results and caveats: The majority of assays used fresh PBMCs, and CXCR3 expression partially decreased after cryopreservation. The TRB CDR3s that CXCR3-positive naive cells carried were more hydrophobic than those of CXCR3-negative naive cells.

CDR1 SQVTM and CDR2 ANQGSEA come from the germline V gene. The CDR3 loop spans 17 amino acids. Researchers reported sorting every CD8+ T cell subset in triplicate, about 290,000 cells per sort. The TRB cDNA libraries were prepared by 5' RACE with UMI labels. No DNA is given; TCRdb re-called the 5' RACE reads and lists each CDR3 protein once. The repertoire table contains about 3,400 distinct CDR3 sequences. Concerning this clonotype: Its antigen is unidentified.

The V and J genes are TRBV29-1 and TRBJ2-1; TCRdb names TRBD1, which stays unverified in the absence of DNA. The clonotype was recovered from a human donor in good health. Some clones in this sample may be carry-over from other donors' samples. The specimen was naive CXCR3- CD8+ T cells from blood. Subset described: CD45RO-CCR7+CD27+CD95- naive CD8+ T cells lacking CXCR3 (TNR3-). CDR3: CSVEEGTGQGYYNEQFF.